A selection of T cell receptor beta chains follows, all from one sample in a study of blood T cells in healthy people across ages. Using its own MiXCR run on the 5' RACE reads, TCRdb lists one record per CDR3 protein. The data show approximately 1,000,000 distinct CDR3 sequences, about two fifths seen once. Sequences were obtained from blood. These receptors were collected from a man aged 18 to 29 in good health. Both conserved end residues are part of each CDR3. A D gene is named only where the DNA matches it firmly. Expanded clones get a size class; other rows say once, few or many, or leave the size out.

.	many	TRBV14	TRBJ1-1	CASSRARGTEAFF	TGTGCCAGCAGCCGGGCTAGAGGCACTGAAGCTTTCTTT
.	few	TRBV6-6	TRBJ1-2	CASSYSAELYGYTF	TGTGCCAGCAGTTACTCGGCGGAGTTATATGGCTACACCTTC
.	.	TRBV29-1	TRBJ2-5	CSVEKGSGGETQYF	TGCAGCGTTGAAAAGGGGTCGGGCGGGGAGACCCAGTACTTC
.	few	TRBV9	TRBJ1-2	CASSVATSNHYGYTF	TGTGCCAGCAGCGTAGCCACCTCCAACCACTATGGCTACACCTTC
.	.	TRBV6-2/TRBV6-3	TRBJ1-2	CASSRTGNNYGYTF	TGTGCCAGCAGCCGCACAGGAAACAACTATGGCTACACCTTC
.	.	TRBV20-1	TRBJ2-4	CSARDLGIQYF	TGCAGTGCTAGAGATTTGGGGATTCAGTACTTC
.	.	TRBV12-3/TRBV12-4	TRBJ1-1	CASSLIPTEAFF	TGTGCCAGCAGTTTGATTCCGACTGAAGCTTTCTTT
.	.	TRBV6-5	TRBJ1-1	CASSTHGNTEAFF	TGTGCCAGCAGTACCCACGGGAACACTGAAGCTTTCTTT
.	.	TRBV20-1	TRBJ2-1	CSARGELAVAVSYNEQFF	TGCAGTGCTAGAGGTGAACTTGCTGTGGCAGTTTCCTACAATGAGCAGTTCTTC
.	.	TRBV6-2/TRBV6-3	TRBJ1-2	CASRTIQGYTF	TGTGCCAGCAGGACTATACAAGGCTACACCTTC
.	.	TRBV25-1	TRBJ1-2	CTSSESGRPTGGYTF	TGTACCAGCAGTGAATCTGGCAGGCCCACCGGGGGCTACACCTTC
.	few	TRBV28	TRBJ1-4	CASSSGRRGTNEKLFF	TGTGCCAGCAGTTCCGGACGACGGGGGACTAATGAAAAACTGTTTTTT
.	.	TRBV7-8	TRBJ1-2	CASSSLVGDSEEGYTF	TGTGCCAGCAGCTCGCTCGTGGGAGACAGCGAAGAAGGCTACACCTTC
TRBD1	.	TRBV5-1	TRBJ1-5	CASSLDRAPNQPQHF	TGCGCCAGCAGCCTGGACAGGGCTCCCAATCAGCCCCAGCATTTT
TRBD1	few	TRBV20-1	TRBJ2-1	CSAGQGSYNEQFF	TGCAGTGCGGGACAGGGGTCCTACAATGAGCAGTTCTTC
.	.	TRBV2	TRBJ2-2	CASRWTANTGELFF	TGTGCCAGCAGGTGGACAGCGAACACCGGGGAGCTGTTTTTT
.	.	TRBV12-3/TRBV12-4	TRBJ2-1	CASSPESIAPSSYNEQFF	TGTGCCAGCAGCCCCGAGAGCATAGCTCCGAGCTCCTACAATGAGCAGTTCTTC
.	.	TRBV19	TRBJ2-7	CASGGRDWDNEQYF	TGTGCCAGCGGCGGTCGGGACTGGGACAATGAGCAGTACTTC
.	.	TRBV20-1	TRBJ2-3	CSARLRGAPDTQYF	TGCAGTGCTAGACTTCGGGGGGCCCCAGATACGCAGTATTTT
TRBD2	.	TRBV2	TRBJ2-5	CASSVGLAYAQYF	TGTGCCAGCAGTGTCGGACTAGCCTACGCGCAGTACTTC
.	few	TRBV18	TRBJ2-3	CASSQGVEDTQYF	TGTGCCAGCTCACAGGGGGTAGAAGATACGCAGTATTTT
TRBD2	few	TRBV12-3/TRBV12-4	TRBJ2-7	CASSLSAGDPYNEQYF	TGTGCCAGCAGTTTATCAGCGGGGGACCCGTACAATGAGCAGTACTTC
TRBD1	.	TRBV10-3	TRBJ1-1	CAISFGQGADTEAFF	TGTGCCATCAGCTTCGGACAGGGGGCAGACACTGAAGCTTTCTTT